This entry lists 28 T cell receptor beta chains sequenced from one sample in a study of blood T cell repertoires in COVID-19. Data came from immunoSEQ multiplex PCR; TCRdb stores just in-frame clones and leaves some out. The table lists under 250,000 clones, approximately 86% of them singletons. Sequencing used PBMCs or T cells enriched from blood (not recorded which). Every receptor here comes from a woman in her twenties or thirties with acute COVID-19.

This clone was picked up a small number of times. This chain joins TRBV4-1 and TRBJ2-7, with 7 bases that match TRBD1. Germline V gene lookup returns CDR1 MGHRA and CDR2 YSYEKL. J was trimmed by 2 bases and V by 0 bases; bases with no gene match: 4. This CDR3 contains 15 residues. The CDR3 bases are TGCGCCAGCAGCCAAGATATGCAGGGGGCCTACGAGCAGTACTTC. This codes for CASSQDMQGAYEQYF.

The rearrangement links TRBV6-5 to TRBJ1-1, with 7 bases lining up with TRBD1. Trimming took 6 bases from V and 3 from J; bases not matched to a gene: 10. CDR1 and CDR2 from the germline V gene are MNHEY and SVGAGI. The CDR3 runs 15 residues. The CDR3 is CASRIDRARYTEAFF. DNA of the CDR3: TGTGCCAGCAGGATAGACAGGGCAAGGTACACTGAAGCTTTCTTT.

The chain uses TRBV5-1 and TRBJ2-5; TRBD1 matches 9 bases. The CDR3 has 15 amino acids. Germline-derived CDR1 and CDR2 are SGHRS and YFSETQ. V dropped 3 bases and J dropped 2; count of bases not matched to a gene: 5. Here the CDR3 reads CASSSPGQGQETQYF. DNA for the CDR3: TGCGCCAGCAGCTCCCCGGGACAGGGACAAGAGACCCAGTACTTC.

The chain recombines TRBV19 with TRBJ1-1; the D is unclear. Germline assignment: CDR1 LNHDA and CDR2 SQIVND (reference sequence). The CDR3 contains 13 residues. Trimming left V 5 bases short and J 0 bases short, with 7 bases between. The CDR3 coding sequence is TGTGCCAGTAGTGTAGGTATGAACACTGAAGCTTTCTTT. Its protein product is CASSVGMNTEAFF.

V usage is TRBV10-1 and J usage is TRBJ2-1; no clear D gene. Trimming took 3 bases from V and 6 from J, leaving 6 bases between them. The CDR3 runs to 12 residues. Looked up from germline, CDR1 is WNHNN and CDR2 is SYGVQD (reference sequence). The DNA for the CDR3 is TGCGCCAGCAGTGATAACAGCAATGAGCAGTTCTTC. Translation gives CASSDNSNEQFF.

CDR3 region: CASRRTGEDYEQYF. CDR3 sequence (DNA): TGTGCCAGCAGGAGGACAGGGGAGGACTACGAGCAGTACTTC. The genes are TRBV13 and TRBJ2-7; TRBD1 aligns across 9 bases. J gave up 3 bases and V 6 bases, and 6 bases lay outside the gene matches. CDR3 length: 14 amino acids. Germline CDR1 and CDR2: PRHDT and FYEKMQ (reference sequence). Full variable domain (rest looked up from reference TRBV13 and TRBJ2-7): AAGVIQSPRHLIKEKRETATLKCYPIPRHDTVYWYQQGPGQDPQFLISFYEKMQSDKGSIPDRFSAQQFSDYHSELNMSSLELGDSALYFCASRRTGEDYEQYFGPGTRLTVT.

The V gene is TRBV4-3, the J gene TRBJ2-5; D possibly corresponds to TRBD1 (6 bases). The CDR3 consists of 15 residues. V lost 0 bases, J lost 2 bases, and 10 bases lay in between. The germline gives CDR1 LGHNA, CDR2 YSLEER. The DNA for the CDR3 is TGCGCCAGCAGCCAAGATCTTGGACAGCAAGAGACCCAGTACTTC. Protein sequence: CASSQDLGQQETQYF.

The V call is TRBV10-3, the J call TRBJ2-7; 7 bases agree with TRBD2. V dropped 4 bases and J dropped 0; count of bases not matched to a gene: 12. The CDR3 extends over 17 amino acids. Germline loops: CDR1 ENHRY, CDR2 SYGVKD. As DNA, the CDR3 is TGTGCCATCAGTGCCGGGGAGGGCAGAGGCGGCTCCTACGAGCAGTACTTC. This gives the protein CAISAGEGRGGSYEQYF.

The chain combines TRBV7-9 with TRBJ2-5; D not resolved. Germline V lookup: CDR1 SEHNR, CDR2 FQNEAQ (reference sequence). The CDR3 runs to 13 residues. V shed 2 bases and J shed 4 bases, with 8 bases lying between them. CDR3 coding DNA: TGTGCCAGCAGCTTAATTACACGAGAGACCCAGTACTTC. Its protein product is CASSLITRETQYF.

J is TRBJ1-3 and V is TRBV7-8; no firm D call. Per the germline V gene, CDR1 is SGHVS and CDR2 is FQNEAQ. CDR3 size: 16 residues. V shed 0 bases and J shed 2 bases, with 11 bases lying between them. The CDR3 loop is CASSLAAGFAGNTIYF. CDR3 nucleotide sequence: TGTGCCAGCAGCTTAGCGGCAGGTTTCGCTGGAAACACCATATATTTT.

This rearrangement joins TRBV29-1 to TRBJ1-4, with 9 bases fitting TRBD1. There are 15 residues in the CDR3. Per germline, CDR1 SQVTM and CDR2 ANQGSEA. V dropped 7 bases and J dropped 3; count of bases not matched to a gene: 9. The CDR3 DNA reads as TGCAGCGCAGTCCCGGGACAGGGTCCTAATGAAAAACTGTTTTTT. Translated, it gives CSAVPGQGPNEKLFF.

V usage is TRBV2 and J usage is TRBJ1-6; 9 bases fit TRBD1. The trim removed 6 bases at V and 8 bases at J, leaving 5 bases unmatched. The CDR3 is 14 residues long. CDR1 is SNHLY and CDR2 is FYNNEI in the germline V gene. CDR3 residues: CASRPGTGYSPLHF. DNA of the CDR3: TGTGCCAGCAGGCCAGGGACAGGGTATTCACCCCTCCACTTT.

With regard to this clone: Relative to the germline gene, one junction end is altered; a read error may explain this. This CDR3 reads CASTLTGGLNTEAFF. The CDR3 DNA is TGTGCCAGCACCTTGACAGGGGGGTTGAACACTGAAGCTTTCTTT. This sequence joins TRBV5-6 and TRBJ1-1; 9 bases fit TRBD1. The CDR3 loop spans 15 amino acids. In germline, CDR1 is SGHDT, CDR2 YYEEEE.

This clone was counted between two and nine times. V is TRBV7-9 and J is TRBJ2-7, with 7 bases aligning to TRBD1. The CDR3 is 13 residues long. The V and J ends lost 6 bases and 6 bases, in that order; junction bases with no gene match: 8. Germline V gene data show CDR1 as SEHNR and CDR2 as FQNEAQ (reference sequence). CDR3 DNA sequence: TGTGCCAGCAGATCTACGGCAGGGGGCGAGCAGTACTTC. Translating it yields CASRSTAGGEQYF.

Only one count was recorded for this clone. This chain uses TRBV3-1 (or the pseudogene TRBV3-2) with TRBJ1-1, with 7 bases that match TRBD1. CDR1 LGHDT and CDR2 YNNKEL come from the germline V gene (reference sequence). This CDR3 is built from 15 residues. V shed 3 bases, J shed 4 bases, and the junction held 8 bases outside the gene matches. CDR3 sequence reads: CASSHLDRAGTEAFF. CDR3 DNA sequence: TGTGCCAGCAGCCATTTAGACAGGGCGGGCACTGAAGCTTTCTTT.

The chain is built from TRBV27 and TRBJ1-2; 7 nucleotides line up with TRBD1. CDR1 and CDR2 (germline): MNHEY, SMNVEV (reference sequence). The length of the CDR3 is 14 residues. The junction had 6 bases not matched to a gene; V was cut back by 3 bases and J by 5 bases. The DNA of the CDR3 is TGTGCCAGCAGTTTGAAACAGGGGATATATGGCTACACCTTC. Its protein product is CASSLKQGIYGYTF.

This clone came up a few times. The chain links TRBV4-1 to TRBJ1-5; no firm D call. Germline V gene lookup returns CDR1 MGHRA and CDR2 YSYEKL. This CDR3 spans 14 amino acids. The V and J ends lost 1 base and 5 bases respectively, with 9 bases between them. CDR3 sequence (DNA): TGCGCCAGCAGCCAAGCCCGACATCATCAGCCCCAGCATTTT. This sequence encodes CASSQARHHQPQHF.

This chain connects TRBV5-1 to TRBJ2-7; 11 bases line up with TRBD2. Germline-derived CDR1 and CDR2 are SGHRS and YFSETQ. With 0 bases clipped from V and 0 bases from J, the junction kept 5 bases outside the gene matches. This CDR3 region has 17 residues. The CDR3 DNA is TGCGCCAGCAGCTTGGATCCTAGCGGGGGGAACTCCTACGAGCAGTACTTC. This codes for CASSLDPSGGNSYEQYF. Complete variable domain (other parts from reference TRBV5-1 and TRBJ2-7): KAGVTQTPRYLIKTRGQQVTLSCSPISGHRSVSWYQQTPGQGLQFLFEYFSETQRNKGNFPGRFSGRQFSNSRSEMNVSTLELGDSALYLCASSLDPSGGNSYEQYFGPGTRLTVT.

Concerning this clone: Other DNA sequences in this sample translate to the same CDR3. The CDR3 spells CASSLVKGGAFF. DNA of the CDR3: TGTGCCAGCAGTTTAGTCAAAGGGGGCGCTTTCTTT. This chain uses TRBV12-3 or TRBV12-4 with TRBJ1-1; 7 nucleotides agree with TRBD1. The CDR3 extends over 12 amino acids. The V segment lost 1 base and the J segment 11 bases; nucleotides outside the gene matches: 4.

This clone appeared a few times. V and J are TRBV6-1 and TRBJ2-5; TRBD2 aligns across 8 bases. The CDR3 sequence is 18 residues long. V trimming: 1 base; J trimming: 4 bases; junction bases outside the gene matches: 14. Germline loops: CDR1 MNHNS, CDR2 SASEGT. CDR3 sequence reads: CASSEVYEPGLGGETQYF. The CDR3 region has the DNA TGTGCCAGCAGTGAAGTATACGAACCGGGACTAGGTGGAGAGACCCAGTACTTC.

The table lists this clone with a few counts. This chain links TRBV5-1 with TRBJ2-3; D is undetermined. This CDR3 is built from 13 residues. Germline V gene sequence: CDR1 SGHRS, CDR2 YFSETQ. Trimming pared 5 bases from V and 3 bases from J, leaving 10 bases between. In DNA form, the CDR3 reads TGCGCCAGCAGTTTGACACCAACAGATACGCAGTATTTT. Translating gives CASSLTPTDTQYF.

The chain recombines TRBV2 with TRBJ1-3, with D maybe TRBD1 (6 bases). The germline gives CDR1 SNHLY, CDR2 FYNNEI. This CDR3 has 16 residues. Between the trimmed V and J ends, which lost 0 bases and 2 bases, there was a span of 11 bases. The CDR3 DNA sequence: TGTGCCAGCAGTGAAGCCCCGGACAGTACTGGAAACACCATATATTTT. It yields the protein CASSEAPDSTGNTIYF.

This chain links TRBV10-3 with TRBJ1-6, with 7 bases matching TRBD1. This CDR3 is 14 amino acids long. V dropped 6 bases and J dropped 6; count of bases not matched to a gene: 5. Germline V gives CDR1 ENHRY, CDR2 SYGVKD. This CDR3 reads CAIRLGQVNSPLHF. CDR3 nucleotides: TGTGCCATCAGATTAGGACAGGTTAATTCACCCCTCCACTTT.

CDR3 sequence (DNA): TGTGCCAGCAGCCTCCTGGACAGGACTAACTATGGCTACACCTTC. Encoded protein: CASSLLDRTNYGYTF. The rearrangement joins TRBV7-2 to TRBJ1-2, with 7 bases matching TRBD1. The CDR3 is 15 amino acids. Trimming at V came to 5 bases and at J to 0 bases, leaving 6 bases not matched to a gene. CDR1 and CDR2 from the germline V gene are SGHTA and FQGNSA.

This chain uses TRBV5-1 with TRBJ1-4, with D perhaps TRBD1 (5 bases). The CDR3 totals 15 residues. V was trimmed by 4 bases and J by 3 bases, leaving 13 bases between them. CDR1 is SGHRS, CDR2 YFSETQ, per germline. CDR3 DNA: TGCGCCAGCAGCCTACTCTGGGGCCCTAATGAAAAACTGTTTTTT. Encoded protein: CASSLLWGPNEKLFF.

This chain connects TRBV19 to TRBJ2-7, with D perhaps matching TRBD1 (9 bases). Trimming stripped 10 bases from V and 0 bases from J, with 22 bases between. CDR3 length: 16 residues. The V gene's germline CDR1 is LNHDA and CDR2 SQIVND (reference sequence). The CDR3 is CATSGGTGTSSYEQYF. The DNA of the CDR3 is TGTGCCACCTCGGGAGGGACAGGGACGAGCTCCTACGAGCAGTACTTC.

This clone was observed a handful of times. V usage is TRBV20-1 and J usage is TRBJ2-3, with TRBD2 identical over 8 bases. Per germline, CDR1 DFQATT and CDR2 SNEGSKA (reference sequence). V trimming: 3 bases; J trimming: 0 bases; junction bases outside the gene matches: 11. The CDR3 has 17 residues. CDR3 residues: CSASSPGGSSSTDTQYF. The DNA for the CDR3 is TGCAGTGCTAGTTCGCCGGGGGGGTCGTCGAGCACAGATACGCAGTATTTT.

This clone was counted between two and nine times. The chain combines TRBV6-6 with TRBJ2-1; the D gene is possibly TRBD2 (6 bases). There are 15 residues in the CDR3. The V and J ends lost 2 bases and 9 bases respectively, with 17 bases between them. Germline lookup yields CDR1 MNHNY and CDR2 SVGAGI (reference sequence). CDR3 nucleotides: TGTGCCAGCAGTTACGTGGGGGGAGCCGGGGGTGAGCAGTTCTTC. Amino acid sequence: CASSYVGGAGGEQFF.